Below, one T cell receptor (beta chain) is given with its context. Antigen: not known. These data originate in a study of graft-versus-host responses after intestinal transplantation. Study information: Every transplant recipient was induced with anti-thymocyte globulin, then maintained on tacrolimus and steroids for about 3 years. Study findings and constraints: Declines in HvG clones occurring early post-transplant were associated with peak circulating GvH clone levels. Clonal ratios of graft-versus-host to host-versus-graft in allografts were high for patients exhibiting graft-donor T cell macrochimerism. Some GvH clones were seen earlier in gut or blood, suggesting intestinal origin.

Clones were read by immunoSEQ multiplex PCR, and TCRdb kept only the in-frame ones, dropping some. Among about 120,000 clones listed, approximately 94% were seen once. The germline gives CDR1 SGHDT, CDR2 YYEEEE. V lost 3 bases and J lost 8; bases outside the gene matches: 2. The CDR3 loop spans 12 amino acids. This receptor was obtained from a human donor who was the organ donor for an intestinal transplant. The rearrangement joins TRBV5-6 to TRBJ1-2; 9 bases line up with TRBD1. The source material was unstimulated CD4+ T cells sorted from spleen or lymph node cells, sampled before transplant. For the CDR3, the DNA is TGTGCCAGCAGCTGGACAGGGGTCGGCTACACCTTC. Its protein is CASSWTGVGYTF.